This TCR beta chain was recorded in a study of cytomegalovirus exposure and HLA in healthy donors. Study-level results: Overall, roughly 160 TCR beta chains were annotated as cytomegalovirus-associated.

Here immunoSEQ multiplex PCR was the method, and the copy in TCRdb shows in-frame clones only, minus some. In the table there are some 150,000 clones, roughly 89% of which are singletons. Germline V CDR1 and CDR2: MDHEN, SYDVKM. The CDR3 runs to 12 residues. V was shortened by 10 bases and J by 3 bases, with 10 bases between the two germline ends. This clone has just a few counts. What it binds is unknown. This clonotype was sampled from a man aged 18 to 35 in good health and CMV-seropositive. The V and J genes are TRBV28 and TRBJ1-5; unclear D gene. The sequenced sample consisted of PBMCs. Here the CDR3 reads CAIWASNQPQHF. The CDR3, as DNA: TGTGCCATCTGGGCCTCCAATCAGCCCCAGCATTTT.